This entry describes one TCR beta chain. Its antigen is currently not known. No clone much larger than this one lies a single base away; base qualities are absent. The data originate from a study of OX40 agonist ivuxolimab in advanced cancers. About the investigation overall: Ivuxolimab was a fully human IgG2 agonistic monoclonal antibody targeting the costimulatory receptor OX40 (CD134). Intravenous ivuxolimab was administered to patients every 2 weeks at six dose levels: 0.01, 0.1, 0.3, 1.5, 3 and 10 mg/kg. Of the roughly 50 dose-escalation patients, hepatocellular carcinoma was present in approximately 20, melanoma in about 15, renal cell carcinoma in 9 and head and neck cancer in 9. In the dose-escalation cohort, 82.7% of patients were male, and the mean age was approximately 60 years, with a range of roughly 20 to 80. Patients were allowed to have had prior anti-PD-1, anti-PD-L1 or anti-CTLA-4 therapy, and 40% of the dose-escalation patients had previously received checkpoint inhibitors. Partial responses occurred in three dose-escalation patients: two with cutaneous melanoma and one with hepatocellular carcinoma. Peripheral TCRbeta sequencing aimed to test whether ivuxolimab altered TCR sequence diversity and caused clonal T-cell expansion. The paper reports the monotherapy dose-escalation portion (N of about 50 patients) of the phase I ivuxolimab trial.

For sequencing of the TCRbeta CDR3 region, genomic DNA was extracted from the sorted cells. TCRbeta CDR3 regions were sequenced using the immunoSEQ Assay. TCRdb mirrors the immuneACCESS table, restricted to in-frame sequences. Some clones are absent from its copies; in checked studies, under half trace to an unresolved V gene, and the reason for the others is unknown. The sample has roughly 59,000 clones on record, over 75% of them singletons. The top ten clonotypes cover 5% of the sample. The trial excluded patients who had a history of autoimmune disease or who were on systemic immunosuppression. Peripheral blood for TCR sequencing was collected from all dose cohorts at baseline, on cycle 4 day 1, and on cycle 7 day 1. The samples were drawn from a first-in-human, open-label, multicenter phase I dose-escalation trial of ivuxolimab. Adults with locally advanced or metastatic melanoma, renal cell carcinoma, hepatocellular carcinoma or head and neck squamous cell carcinoma were enrolled in the trial. Before TCR sequencing, CD4+ T cells and CD8+ T cells were sorted from peripheral blood as separate populations.

CDR1 and CDR2, looked up from the germline V gene, are ENHRY and SYGVKD. Inclusive of the bounding cysteine and phenylalanine, the CDR3 is 13 residues long. Here the CDR3 DNA is all that survives: 39 bases in frame from base 1. The V and J ends are trimmed by 11 bases and 2 bases, leaving 15 bases between them. Broad study findings and their caveats: Partial responders in the 0.1-3.0 mg/kg groups had among the lowest normalized peripheral clonal expansion, especially among CD8+ T cells. After ivuxolimab, CD8+ T cells had more expanded clones than CD4+ T cells on average. Clonal expansion of both CD4+ and CD8+ blood T cells was observed from baseline to week 6 at doses 0.1 to 3.0 mg/kg. The antigen specificity of the clonally expanded peripheral T cells was not determined. Low levels of normalized T-cell clonal expansion were also seen in some patients who did not respond.

The rearranged segments are TRBV10-3 and TRBJ2-5; possibly the D gene is TRBD2, per 5 matching bases. The clonotype comes from an adult with an advanced solid tumor such as melanoma, head and neck, liver or kidney cancer. This specimen consisted of CD4+ or CD8+ T cells sorted from blood, obtained in a trial of the OX40 agonist ivuxolimab. The DNA sequence is given as TGTGCCCTCAAGGCCAGCGGACAAGAGACCCAGTACTTC. It translates as CALKASGQETQYF.